This T cell receptor (beta chain) was profiled in a study of blood T cell repertoires in COVID-19. Study summary: COVID-19 samples collected from the United States, Italy and Spain covered acute and convalescent phases. In each case, the material was cDNA or gDNA derived from T cells, B-cell-depleted T cells, or PBMCs.

This CDR3 contains 15 residues. V dropped 2 bases and J dropped 6 bases, with 14 bases sitting between them. The germline V gene has CDR1 LGHNT and CDR2 FRNRAP. TCRdb's table, derived via immunoSEQ multiplex PCR, lists solely in-frame clones and lacks some. The repertoire consists of fewer than 75,000 clones, with approximately 92% occurring once and the leading ten covering approximately 9%. Sequencing was done on a sample of peripheral blood. The gene calls are TRBV12-5 and TRBJ1-5, with D possibly TRBD1 on 5 matching bases. This sequence was found in a man at least 80 years old with acute or convalescent COVID-19. The CDR3 spells CASGLYFGGTQPQHF. The CDR3 coding sequence is TGTGCTAGTGGTTTGTATTTCGGGGGGACTCAGCCCCAGCATTTT.